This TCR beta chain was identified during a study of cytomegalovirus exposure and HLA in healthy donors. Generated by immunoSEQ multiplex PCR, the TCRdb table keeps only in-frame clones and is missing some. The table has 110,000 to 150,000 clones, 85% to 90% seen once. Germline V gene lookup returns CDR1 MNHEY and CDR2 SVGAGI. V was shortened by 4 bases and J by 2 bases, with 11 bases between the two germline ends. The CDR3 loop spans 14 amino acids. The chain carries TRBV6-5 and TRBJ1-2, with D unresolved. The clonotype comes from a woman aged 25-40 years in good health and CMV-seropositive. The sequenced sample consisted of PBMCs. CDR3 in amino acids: CASSSVTGNYGYTF. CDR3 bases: TGTGCCAGCAGTTCCGTGACCGGGAACTATGGCTACACCTTC.